These 32 T cell receptor beta chains originate from one sample sequenced in a study of T cells in Graves' hyperthyroidism and ophthalmopathy. RNA transcripts provided the source from which TCR beta CDR3 regions were amplified. TCR CDR3 regions were first amplified by RT-PCR with HTBI primers. TCRdb re-derived calls from the multiplex PCR reads in MiXCR, one entry per CDR3 protein. The sample gives hundreds of thousands of distinct CDR3 sequences, 14% of which show up once; roughly 10% is in the top ten. Sequenced material: blood. The receptor set was obtained from a woman younger than 30 with Graves' hyperthyroidism.

Concerning this clonotype itself: This may come from a read error, since a much larger clone is one base off. The rearrangement links TRBV11-1 to TRBJ2-3; no firm D call. The CDR3 covers 16 residues. Germline V lookup: CDR1 SGHAT, CDR2 FQDESV (reference sequence). CDR3 nucleotide sequence: TGTGCCAGCAGCGTAAGACCAGGACCCACGCCGGATATGCAGTATTTT. It specifies CASSVRPGPTPDMQYF.

This clonotype has a handful of counts. The gene calls are TRBV6-1 and TRBJ2-5; D is undetermined. Trimming pared 6 bases from V and 5 bases from J, leaving 19 bases between. This CDR3 contains 15 residues. Germline V gene data show CDR1 as MNHNS and CDR2 as SASEGT. The CDR3 sequence is CASRPPPGFMETQYF. Here the CDR3 DNA reads TGTGCCAGCAGGCCCCCACCGGGTTTCATGGAGACCCAGTACTTC.

The chain has TRBV6-1 and TRBJ2-5; weak D call: TRBD2 (6 bases). This CDR3 has 15 amino acids. V lost 2 bases and J lost 4, with 14 bases in between. Germline lookup yields CDR1 MNHNS and CDR2 SASEGT. The CDR3 spells CASSELSAGRETQYF. CDR3 in DNA: TGTGCCAGCAGTGAACTCAGTGCGGGGCGAGAGACCCAGTACTTC.

This clonotype was seen ten or more times. The V gene is TRBV6-6, the J gene TRBJ2-7, with a tentative D call TRBD2 (5 bases). Trimming shortened V by 2 bases and J by 1 base, and 6 bases separated the two germline ends. The CDR3 runs to 13 residues. CDR1 and CDR2 (germline): MNHNY, SVGAGI (reference sequence). CDR3 sequence: CASSYGGSYEQYF. In DNA form, the CDR3 reads TGTGCCAGCAGTTACGGCGGGTCCTACGAGCAGTACTTC.

The chain recombines TRBV6-1 with TRBJ2-2, with D unclear. The germline V and J ends were trimmed by 3 bases and 7 bases, with 9 bases remaining between them. Germline V lookup: CDR1 MNHNS, CDR2 SASEGT. CDR3 size: 13 residues. DNA for the CDR3: TGTGCCAGCAGTGATCAGGTGGGCGGGGAGCTGTTTTTT. Its protein is CASSDQVGGELFF.

This clonotype has at least ten counts. This sequence joins TRBV11-3 and TRBJ2-1, with 7 bases identical to TRBD2. CDR3 length: 15 amino acids. Germline values: CDR1 SGHNT, CDR2 YENEEA. Trimming cost V 2 bases and J 7 bases; bases outside gene matches: 8. The CDR3 sequence is CASSLFLGGDNEQFF. The CDR3 nucleotides read TGTGCCAGCAGCTTATTCTTGGGAGGGGATAATGAGCAGTTCTTC. The whole variable domain, remainder taken from reference TRBV11-3 and TRBJ2-1, is EAGVVQSPRYKIIEKKQPVAFWCNPISGHNTLYWYLQNLGQGPELLIRYENEEAVDDSQLPKDRFSAERLKGVDSTLKIQPAELGDSAVYLCASSLFLGGDNEQFFGPGTRLTVL.

J is TRBJ1-2 and V is TRBV12-3 or TRBV12-4; maybe TRBD1 (6 bases). Trimming pared 6 bases from V and 7 bases from J, leaving 18 bases between. The CDR3 consists of 14 residues. As DNA, the CDR3 is TGTGCCAGCAGCCTTGGGACGGAAGGGGGTGGCTACACCTTC. It specifies CASSLGTEGGGYTF.

The chain employs TRBV19 and TRBJ2-1, with a tentative D call TRBD1 (6 bases). Deletions cut 5 bases from V and 1 base from J, with 18 bases between. This CDR3 has 17 amino acids. Germline CDR1 LNHDA, CDR2 SQIVND (reference sequence). CDR3 nucleotide sequence: TGTGCCAGTAGTCCACTAGTTGGGGACATTTCCTACAATGAGCAGTTCTTC. Amino acids: CASSPLVGDISYNEQFF.

This clonotype was seen repeatedly, ten times or more. The CDR3 DNA sequence: TGTGCCAGCAGTTATCCCGGGACAGGGAAAAAACTGTTTTTT. This translates into CASSYPGTGKKLFF. The chain recombines TRBV12-3 or TRBV12-4 with TRBJ1-4, with TRBD1 matching 9 bases. This CDR3 is built from 14 residues. The junction had 6 bases not matched to a gene; V was cut back by 4 bases and J by 9 bases.

The chain has TRBV10-3 and TRBJ1-1; 11 bases fit TRBD1. Trimming took 3 bases from V and 8 from J; bases not matched to a gene: 8. The V gene's germline CDR1 is ENHRY and CDR2 SYGVKD. The CDR3 contains 15 residues. The CDR3 here is CAISETGTGGPEAFF. CDR3 nucleotides: TGTGCCATCAGTGAAACCGGGACAGGGGGGCCAGAAGCTTTCTTT.

This rearrangement joins TRBV20-1 to TRBJ2-2; 7 positions agree with TRBD1. Trimming removed 2 bases from V and 1 base from J; junction bases left unmatched: 1. The CDR3 has 14 amino acids. CDR1 is DFQATT and CDR2 is SNEGSKA in the germline V gene (reference sequence). The DNA of the CDR3 is TGCAGTGCTAGACACAGGGGGAACACCGGGGAGCTGTTTTTT. This codes for CSARHRGNTGELFF.

This clonotype has a count of ten or more. The V gene is TRBV29-1, the J gene TRBJ1-2, with unresolved D. V lost 4 bases and J lost 0, with 12 bases in between. The CDR3 length is 14 residues. CDR1 is SQVTM, CDR2 ANQGSEA, per germline. CDR3 loop: CSVVGFGANYGYTF. Written as DNA, the CDR3 is TGCAGCGTTGTAGGTTTCGGAGCTAACTATGGCTACACCTTC.

The rearrangement uses TRBV5-6 and TRBJ2-7; 10 bases match TRBD2. The germline V gene encodes CDR1 SGHDT and CDR2 YYEEEE. This CDR3 is built from 15 residues. The V and J ends lost 4 bases and 2 bases, in that order; junction bases with no gene match: 6. For the CDR3, the DNA is TGTGCCAGCAGCAATCGACTAGCGGGTACCTACGAGCAGTACTTC. This translates into CASSNRLAGTYEQYF.

This clonotype showed up many times. This chain links TRBV12-3 or TRBV12-4 with TRBJ1-5, with 8 positions matching TRBD1. V was clipped by 7 bases and J by 0 bases; unmatched bases: 8. The CDR3 covers 16 residues. The chain's CDR3 is CASKQGDKYSNQPQHF. The CDR3 bases are TGTGCCAGCAAACAGGGGGACAAATATAGCAATCAGCCCCAGCATTTT.

The CDR3: CSVNTGGASTDTQYF. The CDR3 DNA reads TGCAGCGTTAACACGGGGGGGGCGAGCACAGATACGCAGTATTTT. This sequence joins TRBV29-1 and TRBJ2-3; 8 bases match TRBD2. This CDR3 contains 15 residues. The V gene's germline CDR1 is SQVTM and CDR2 ANQGSEA. The junction had 7 bases not matched to a gene; V was cut back by 5 bases and J by 0 bases.

This clonotype showed up just a few times. The chain's CDR3 is CASSIGVGSTDTQYF. The CDR3 nucleotides read TGTGCCAGTAGTATAGGGGTGGGAAGCACAGATACGCAGTATTTT. J is TRBJ2-3 and V is TRBV19, with D unresolved. CDR1 is LNHDA and CDR2 is SQIVND in the germline V gene (reference sequence). There are 15 residues in the CDR3. Trimming left V 1 base short and J 0 bases short, with 8 bases between.

The chain is built from TRBV7-3 and TRBJ2-3; D is undetermined. Germline V CDR1 and CDR2: SGHTA, FQGTGA. The CDR3 totals 16 residues. V was shortened by 4 bases and J by 0 bases, with 14 bases between the two germline ends. The CDR3: CASSSTQSASTDTQYF. For the CDR3, the DNA is TGTGCCAGCAGCTCGACTCAGAGCGCTAGCACAGATACGCAGTATTTT.

Many counts were recorded for this clonotype. J is TRBJ1-2 and V is TRBV3-1; D gene unclear. The germline V gene encodes CDR1 LGHDT and CDR2 YNNKEL (reference sequence). V was cut by 1 base and J by 2 bases, with 8 bases left in between. There are 14 residues in the CDR3. In nucleotides, the CDR3 is TGTGCCAGCAGCCAAGGGGCAGCCAACTATGGCTACACCTTC. Translated: CASSQGAANYGYTF.

This clonotype was observed many times. The gene calls are TRBV7-8 and TRBJ1-4, with D uncertain. CDR3 length: 14 residues. V was shortened by 6 bases and J by 0 bases, with 8 bases between the two germline ends. CDR1 SGHVS and CDR2 FQNEAQ come from the germline V gene. This CDR3 is CASSPPATNEKLFF. The CDR3 DNA follows: TGTGCCAGCAGTCCACCTGCAACTAATGAAAAACTGTTTTTT.

Ten or more counts support this clonotype. The chain links TRBV6-9 to TRBJ2-3, with TRBD2 matching 10 bases. The CDR3 covers 18 residues. Germline V gives CDR1 MNHGY, CDR2 SVAAGI. The V segment lost 7 bases and the J segment 0 bases; nucleotides outside the gene matches: 13. This CDR3 is CASTPGTSVKSSTDTQYF. CDR3 DNA: TGTGCCAGCACTCCCGGGACTAGCGTTAAGTCTAGCACAGATACGCAGTATTTT.

This clonotype was counted many times. This chain joins TRBV12-3 or TRBV12-4 and TRBJ2-1; D not certain. The ends were cut back, 6 bases at V and 3 bases at J, with 9 bases in the middle. This CDR3 comprises 13 residues. The CDR3 DNA follows: TGTGCCAGCAGGAGGACGGGCTACAATGAGCAGTTCTTC. It translates to CASRRTGYNEQFF.

This clonotype was recorded a few times. The chain recombines TRBV19 with TRBJ2-4, with D unclear. This CDR3 comprises 16 residues. The germline gives CDR1 LNHDA, CDR2 SQIVND (reference sequence). Trimming removed 3 bases from V and 0 bases from J, with 12 bases in between. DNA of the CDR3: TGTGCCAGTAGTATGGGGAACCACGTAGCCAAAAACATTCAGTACTTC. Its protein product is CASSMGNHVAKNIQYF.

Regarding this clonotype: Mismatch with germline at one junction end may stem from a read error. This rearrangement joins TRBV13 to TRBJ2-2, with 8 bases lining up with TRBD2. CDR1 and CDR2 from the germline V gene are PRHDT and FYEKMQ (reference sequence). The CDR3 is 15 residues long. The CDR3 DNA reads as TGTGCCAGCAGCGAGACTAGCGTGAACACCGGGGAGCCGTTTTTT. Amino acid sequence: CASSETSVNTGEPFF.

There are many counts of this clonotype. The chain has TRBV11-2 and TRBJ2-7, with D unresolved. Germline loops: CDR1 SGHAT, CDR2 FQNNGV. V was trimmed by 5 bases and J by 2 bases, leaving 16 bases between them. The CDR3 runs to 15 residues. CDR3 sequence reads: CASSLGYTGTYEQYF. In DNA form, the CDR3 reads TGTGCCAGCAGCCTGGGATATACTGGGACCTACGAGCAGTACTTC.

The V gene is TRBV19, the J gene TRBJ1-6; no firm D call. Germline CDR1 is LNHDA and CDR2 is SQIVND (reference sequence). The CDR3 runs to 15 residues. V lost 4 bases and J 7 bases, leaving 14 bases between the germline ends. CDR3 region: CASSTGGLGNSPLHF. The CDR3 nucleotides are TGTGCCAGTAGTACCGGAGGCCTGGGCAATTCACCCCTCCACTTT.

This clonotype came up many times. This sequence joins TRBV2 and TRBJ2-7, with 11 bases fitting TRBD1. The CDR3 is 14 amino acids. The trim removed 6 bases at V and 1 base at J, leaving 2 bases unmatched. CDR1 and CDR2 from the germline V gene are SNHLY and FYNNEI. Here the CDR3 DNA reads TGTGCCAGCAGGGGGACAGGGGGTTCCTACGAGCAGTACTTC. Amino acids: CASRGTGGSYEQYF.

This clonotype has at least ten counts. This chain links TRBV20-1 with TRBJ1-1; 10 nucleotides match TRBD1. CDR3 size: 14 residues. Trimming removed 1 base from V and 5 bases from J; junction bases left unmatched: 4. CDR1 is DFQATT, CDR2 SNEGSKA, per germline (reference sequence). CDR3 residues: CSARVGTGETEAFF. The CDR3 DNA is TGCAGTGCTAGAGTAGGGACAGGGGAGACTGAAGCTTTCTTT.

Notes on this clonotype: This may stem from a read error, because a much larger clone lies one nucleotide away. The genes are TRBV5-1 and TRBJ1-1; possible D gene TRBD1, 6 bases. V lost 3 bases and J 2 bases, leaving 11 bases between the germline ends. This CDR3 region has 14 residues. CDR1 SGHRS and CDR2 YFSETQ come from the germline V gene. The CDR3, as DNA: TGCGCCAGCAGCTCCCAACAGGGAAACACTGAAGCTTTCTTT. Its protein product is CASSSQQGNTEAFF.

The sample holds many counts of this clonotype. The chain combines TRBV12-3 or TRBV12-4 with TRBJ2-5; D is ambiguous. The V and J ends lost 5 bases and 4 bases respectively, with 8 bases between them. The length of the CDR3 is 12 residues. The DNA of the CDR3 is TGTGCCAGCAGTCAAAAACGAGAGACCCAGTACTTC. It codes for CASSQKRETQYF.

Here the CDR3 DNA reads TGTGCCAGTAGTATAGGAGGAAGGGCTGAGCAGTTCTTC. Its protein is CASSIGGRAEQFF. The chain couples TRBV19 to TRBJ2-1, with no clear D. The CDR3 length is 13 residues. Germline V gene sequence: CDR1 LNHDA, CDR2 SQIVND (reference sequence). The V end lost 1 base, the J end lost 9 bases, and 10 bases lay between the germline ends.

This clonotype has ten or more counts. The genes are TRBV11-2 and TRBJ2-5; weak D call: TRBD2 (7 bases). Germline lookup yields CDR1 SGHAT and CDR2 FQNNGV. The CDR3 is 17 amino acids. V shed 2 bases and J shed 4 bases, with 20 bases lying between them. The DNA for the CDR3 is TGTGCCAGCAGCTTAATTTCTCTTGGGAGGGGGGCAGAGACCCAGTACTTC. Translating gives CASSLISLGRGAETQYF.

This clonotype was seen a handful of times. The rearrangement joins TRBV14 to TRBJ2-5, with 8 positions matching TRBD1. This CDR3 comprises 14 residues. CDR1 and CDR2 from the germline V gene are SGHDN and FVKESK. V lost 6 bases and J lost 5; bases outside the gene matches: 8. The CDR3 spells CASSDGQGMETQYF. DNA of the CDR3: TGTGCCAGCAGTGACGGACAGGGTATGGAGACCCAGTACTTC. Together with reference TRBV14 and TRBJ2-5, the CDR3 gives the full variable domain: EAGVTQFPSHSVIEKGQTVTLRCDPISGHDNLYWYRRVMGKEIKFLLHFVKESKQDESGMPNNRFLAERTGGTYSTLKVQPAELEDSGVYFCASSDGQGMETQYFGPGTRLLVL.